These T cell receptor beta chains were read from a single sample in a study of T cell responses to AZD1222 COVID-19 vaccine. Data came from immunoSEQ multiplex PCR; TCRdb stores just in-frame clones and leaves some out. The data show 50,000 to 65,000 clones, 75% to 95% seen once. This material consisted of peripheral blood, taken 28 days after the second dose of the MenACWY control vaccine. The origin of the receptors is an adult who received the MenACWY meningococcal vaccine as a control. The CDR3 runs from the conserved cysteine through the conserved F or W. D genes are given only for firm matches. Rows give clone size only sometimes, using once, few, many, or a class for an expanded clone.

size | J | D | V | CDR3 | DNA
few | TRBJ2-2 | - | TRBV6-1 | CASSEASGNTGELFF | TGTGCCAGCAGTGAAGCTAGCGGGAACACCGGGGAGCTGTTTTTT
- | TRBJ1-1 | - | TRBV30 | CAWRLGLNTEAFF | TGTGCCTGGAGATTGGGACTTAACACTGAAGCTTTCTTT
- | TRBJ1-2 | - | TRBV4-3 | CASSPGQLSNYGYTF | TGCGCCAGCAGCCCTGGACAGCTCTCTAACTATGGCTACACCTTC
- | TRBJ2-5 | TRBD1 | TRBV7-2 | CASRPGGGETQYF | TGTGCCAGCAGGCCAGGGGGCGGGGAGACCCAGTACTTC
- | TRBJ1-4 | - | TRBV18 | CASSPPQGNEKLFF | TGTGCCAGCTCACCACCACAGGGTAATGAAAAACTGTTTTTT
- | TRBJ2-2 | - | TRBV18 | CASSPGTVGELFF | TGTGCCAGCTCACCAGGAACGGTCGGGGAGCTGTTTTTT
- | TRBJ1-2 | TRBD1 | TRBV27 | CASSLGTGQDYGYTF | TGTGCCAGCAGTTTAGGGACAGGGCAGGACTATGGCTACACCTTC
- | TRBJ1-3 | - | TRBV3-1/TRBV3-2 | CASSQIRQAGNTIYF | TGTGCCAGCAGCCAAATTCGACAAGCTGGAAACACCATATATTTT
once | TRBJ2-7 | TRBD1 | TRBV5-4 | CASTEGTGIHEQYF | TGTGCCAGCACCGAGGGGACAGGGATCCACGAGCAGTACTTC
- | TRBJ1-4 | - | TRBV9 | CASSVAAAYNEKLFF | TGTGCCAGCAGCGTAGCGGCAGCGTATAATGAAAAACTGTTTTTT
once | TRBJ2-7 | - | TRBV7-6 | CASSADSGRAYEQYF | TGTGCCAGCAGCGCCGATTCGGGCAGGGCCTACGAGCAGTACTTC
- | TRBJ2-1 | - | TRBV28 | CASRAPLSEQFF | TGTGCCAGCCGGGCCCCCCTGAGTGAGCAGTTCTTC
- | TRBJ1-1 | - | TRBV12-3/TRBV12-4 | CASSFGNTEAFF | TGTGCCAGCAGTTTCGGGAACACTGAAGCTTTCTTT
- | TRBJ1-5 | - | TRBV12-3/TRBV12-4 | CASGGSNQPQHF | TGTGCCAGCGGGGGTAGCAATCAGCCCCAGCATTTT
- | TRBJ1-1 | - | TRBV2 | CASRTGLWGTEAFF | TGTGCCAGCAGGACAGGCCTCTGGGGCACTGAAGCTTTCTTT
- | TRBJ1-5 | - | TRBV24-1 | CATSGGQGYQPQHF | TGTGCCACCAGTGGTGGCCAGGGGTATCAGCCCCAGCATTTT
once | TRBJ2-2 | TRBD2 | TRBV12-3/TRBV12-4 | CASISGATGELFF | TGTGCCAGCATTAGCGGGGCTACCGGGGAGCTGTTTTTT
- | TRBJ1-3 | - | TRBV28 | CASSSRAGNTIYF | TGTGCCAGCAGTTCCAGGGCTGGAAACACCATATATTTT
- | TRBJ2-2 | - | TRBV20-1 | CSATHTGELFF | TGCAGTGCTACCCACACCGGGGAGCTGTTTTTT
once | TRBJ1-1 | - | TRBV6-5 | CASSYGGTTEAFF | TGTGCCAGCAGTTACGGCGGGACCACTGAAGCTTTCTTT
- | TRBJ1-6 | TRBD1 | TRBV19 | CASRGQRLDDSPLHF | TGTGCCAGTAGGGGACAGAGGTTAGACGATTCACCCCTCCACTTT
- | TRBJ2-2 | - | TRBV6-2/TRBV6-3 | CASSYPRRSNTGELFF | TGTGCCAGCAGTTACCCCAGGAGGTCGAACACCGGGGAGCTGTTTTTT
- | TRBJ1-1 | - | TRBV29-1 | CSASRGETEAFF | TGCAGCGCCTCGCGAGGGGAGACTGAAGCTTTCTTT
- | TRBJ1-6 | - | TRBV4-1 | CASSQELSSISSPLHF | TGCGCCAGCAGCCAAGAACTTTCGAGTATAAGTTCACCCCTCCACTTT
- | TRBJ2-2 | - | TRBV6-4 | CASSTTSSGELFF | TGTGCCAGCAGTACGACTAGTTCCGGGGAGCTGTTTTTT
- | TRBJ2-3 | - | TRBV21-1 | CASKVAGEGTDTQYF | TGTGCCAGCAAGGTGGCTGGGGAGGGCACAGATACGCAGTATTTT
- | TRBJ2-5 | TRBD1 | TRBV6-6 | CASSTPGTGGWETQYF | TGTGCCAGCAGTACCCCCGGGACAGGGGGCTGGGAGACCCAGTACTTC
- | TRBJ1-2 | - | TRBV19 | CASSREYGYTF | TGTGCCAGTAGTAGGGAGTATGGCTACACCTTC
- | TRBJ2-1 | TRBD2 | TRBV4-3 | CASSPQSGSSSYNEQFF | TGCGCCAGCAGCCCGCAGAGCGGGAGCTCGTCCTACAATGAGCAGTTCTTC
- | TRBJ2-3 | TRBD1 | TRBV28 | CASSRTGQGSMDTQYF | TGTGCCAGCAGTCGCACAGGACAGGGCTCGATGGATACGCAGTATTTT
- | TRBJ1-5 | - | TRBV27 | CASSARGQPQHF | TGTGCCAGCAGCGCCCGAGGACAGCCCCAGCATTTT
- | TRBJ2-5 | - | TRBV2 | CASSEGPVETQYF | TGTGCCAGCAGTGAAGGGCCCGTGGAGACCCAGTACTTC
- | TRBJ1-3 | TRBD1 | TRBV18 | CASSPGTGQGNTIYF | TGTGCCAGCTCACCCGGGACAGGACAAGGAAACACCATATATTTT
- | TRBJ2-3 | - | TRBV5-6 | CASSLGAGNTQYF | TGTGCCAGCAGCTTGGGGGCAGGAAATACGCAGTATTTT
- | TRBJ1-1 | TRBD1 | TRBV7-9 | CASSSTGEAFF | TGTGCCAGCAGCTCGACAGGGGAAGCTTTCTTT
- | TRBJ1-3 | - | TRBV27 | CASRLQGNSGNTIYF | TGTGCCAGCAGATTACAGGGAAACTCTGGAAACACCATATATTTT
- | TRBJ1-2 | - | TRBV24-1 | CEGQNPRGYTF | TGTGAAGGCCAAAACCCGCGGGGCTACACCTTC
- | TRBJ1-1 | - | TRBV6-1 | CASSEIRGNTEAFF | TGTGCCAGCAGTGAAATAAGGGGGAACACTGAAGCTTTCTTT
- | TRBJ1-1 | - | TRBV10-2 | CASSESEVREAFF | TGCGCCAGCAGTGAGTCTGAGGTACGTGAAGCTTTCTTT
- | TRBJ1-5 | - | TRBV10-3 | CATRDASEQPQHF | TGTGCCACCCGGGACGCCTCGGAGCAGCCCCAGCATTTT
- | TRBJ2-7 | - | TRBV7-6 | CASSSEGGATYEQYF | TGTGCCAGCAGCTCAGAGGGGGGTGCTACCTACGAGCAGTACTTC
- | TRBJ1-6 | - | TRBV5-4 | CASSSGTARETLHF | TGTGCCAGCAGTTCTGGGACGGCGCGGGAAACCCTCCACTTT
once | TRBJ1-2 | - | TRBV20-1 | CSDSGNYGYTF | TGCAGTGACTCCGGGAACTATGGCTACACCTTC
- | TRBJ1-1 | - | TRBV12-1 | CATPLGGRNTEAFF | TGTGCCACCCCCTTAGGGGGGCGCAACACTGAAGCTTTCTTT
- | TRBJ1-6 | - | TRBV9 | CASSVGRVNSPLHF | TGTGCCAGCAGCGTAGGCAGGGTAAATTCACCCCTCCACTTT
- | TRBJ2-7 | - | TRBV24-1 | CATMQAATSYEQYF | TGTGCCACCATGCAAGCGGCGACCTCCTACGAGCAGTACTTC
- | TRBJ1-1 | - | TRBV10-3 | CAISVVSGRTEAFF | TGTGCCATCAGTGTAGTCTCGGGACGAACTGAAGCTTTCTTT
- | TRBJ2-7 | TRBD1 | TRBV9 | CASSVEGTGLYEQYF | TGTGCCAGCAGCGTAGAAGGGACAGGGCTTTACGAGCAGTACTTC
- | TRBJ1-1 | - | TRBV29-1 | CSVDLPDHTEAFF | TGCAGCGTTGACTTACCGGACCACACTGAAGCTTTCTTT
- | TRBJ2-3 | TRBD2 | TRBV28 | CASGAGGRDTQYF | TGTGCCAGCGGAGCGGGAGGGCGCGATACGCAGTATTTT
- | TRBJ2-2 | - | TRBV7-9 | CASSLEIRELFF | TGTGCCAGCAGCTTAGAAATACGGGAGCTGTTTTTT
- | TRBJ1-3 | - | TRBV2 | CASSAGAGNTIYF | TGTGCCAGCAGTGCAGGGGCGGGAAACACCATATATTTT
- | TRBJ1-1 | - | TRBV10-3 | CAIKPRGGTEAFF | TGTGCCATAAAACCGAGAGGGGGCACTGAAGCTTTCTTT
- | TRBJ1-4 | - | TRBV7-8 | CASISQPATNEKLFF | TGTGCCAGCATCTCTCAACCGGCAACTAATGAAAAACTGTTTTTT
- | TRBJ1-1 | TRBD1 | TRBV5-1 | CASSLDGQGKAFF | TGCGCCAGCAGCCTCGATGGACAGGGAAAAGCTTTCTTT
few | TRBJ2-2 | TRBD1 | TRBV5-6 | CASSLGTAFRNTGELFF | TGTGCCAGCAGCCTCGGGACAGCCTTCCGCAACACCGGGGAGCTGTTTTTT
once | TRBJ1-2 | - | TRBV6-1 | CASSEALFSAGGRPNNYGYTF | TGTGCCAGCAGTGAAGCGTTGTTTTCCGCGGGCGGTCGCCCAAATAACTATGGCTACACCTTC
- | TRBJ2-1 | - | TRBV7-2 | CASSLAGRHEQFF | TGTGCCAGCAGCTTAGCGGGACGGCATGAGCAGTTCTTC
- | TRBJ1-5 | - | TRBV19 | CASSIVTNQPQHF | TGTGCCAGTAGTATAGTAACAAATCAGCCCCAGCATTTT
- | TRBJ2-7 | - | TRBV6-5 | CASSFSADSGNEQYF | TGTGCCAGCAGTTTTTCTGCGGACTCGGGGAACGAGCAGTACTTC